This TCR beta chain was documented in a study of blood T cell repertoires in COVID-19. Study in general: Some COVID-19 samples were acute and others convalescent; all came from the United States, Italy and Spain. PBMCs, B-cell-depleted T cells, or T cells were the source of the cDNA or gDNA that made up the material.

It was during active infection that Seattle patients were enrolled and then longitudinally followed. Generated by immunoSEQ multiplex PCR, the TCRdb table keeps only in-frame clones and is missing some. The sample shows about 58,000 clones, approximately 80% of them seen only once. Trimming removed 4 bases at V and 1 base at J, with 11 bases between. Germline assignment: CDR1 SGHRS and CDR2 YFSETQ. This CDR3 spans 14 amino acids. Sequenced sample: peripheral blood. This rearrangement joins TRBV5-1 to TRBJ2-5; perhaps TRBD1 as D (6 bases). The sequence was collected from a man aged 55 to 70 with COVID-19, enrolled during active disease. CDR3 protein: CASSAGQLQETQYF. CDR3 DNA: TGCGCCAGCAGCGCTGGACAGCTCCAAGAGACCCAGTACTTC.